This T cell receptor (beta chain) appears in the sequencing data of a study of T cell changes during pregnancy in multiple sclerosis. Produced via immunoSEQ multiplex PCR; TCRdb's table is partial and in-frame only. The data hold 14,000 to 15,000 clones, with 80% to 90% observed a single time. V was trimmed by 0 bases and J by 8 bases, leaving 8 bases between them. The CDR3 has 12 amino acids. Germline V gene sequence: CDR1 SGDLS, CDR2 YYNGEE. The source of this sequence is a female donor with multiple sclerosis, enrolled in a pregnancy study. The sample was CD8+ T cells from peripheral blood mononuclear cells, taken in the first trimester of pregnancy. The genes are TRBV9 and TRBJ1-2; no definite D call. For the CDR3, the DNA is TGTGCCAGCAGCGTAGGAGGTGGGGGCTACACCTTC. Amino acid sequence: CASSVGGGGYTF.